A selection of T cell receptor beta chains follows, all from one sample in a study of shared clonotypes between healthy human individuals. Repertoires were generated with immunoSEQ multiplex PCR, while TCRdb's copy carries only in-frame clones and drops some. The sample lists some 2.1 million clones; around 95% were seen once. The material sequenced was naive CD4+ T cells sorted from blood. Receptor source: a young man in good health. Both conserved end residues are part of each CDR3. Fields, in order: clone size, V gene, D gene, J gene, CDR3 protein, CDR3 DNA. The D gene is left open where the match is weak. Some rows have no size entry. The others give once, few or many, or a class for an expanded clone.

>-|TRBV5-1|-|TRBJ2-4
CASSLDGSGIQYF
TGCGCCAGCAGCTTGGACGGGTCGGGCATTCAGTACTTC
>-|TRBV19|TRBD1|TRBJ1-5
CASRSPGTVNQPQHF
TGTGCCAGTAGGTCTCCCGGGACAGTCAATCAGCCCCAGCATTTT
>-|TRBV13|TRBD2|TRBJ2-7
CASSLGAGPAWGGSYEQYF
TGTGCCAGCAGCTTAGGGGCAGGCCCAGCGTGGGGAGGGTCCTACGAGCAGTACTTC
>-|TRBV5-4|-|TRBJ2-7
CASSLVGGTAYEQYF
TGTGCCAGCAGCTTGGTAGGGGGGACAGCCTACGAGCAGTACTTC
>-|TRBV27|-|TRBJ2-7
CASSPLGGTLEQYF
TGTGCCAGCAGCCCCCTGGGCGGGACCCTCGAGCAGTACTTC
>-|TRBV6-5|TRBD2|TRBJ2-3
CASSLTPAGGPDTQYF
TGTGCCAGCAGTTTAACTCCAGCGGGGGGCCCAGATACGCAGTATTTT
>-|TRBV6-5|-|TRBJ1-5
CASARVSSNQPQHF
TGTGCCAGCGCTAGGGTTAGTAGTAATCAGCCCCAGCATTTT
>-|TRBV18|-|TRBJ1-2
CASSSSGRNYGYTF
TGTGCCAGCTCAAGTAGTGGTAGAAACTATGGCTACACCTTC
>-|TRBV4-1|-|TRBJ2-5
CASSQVGLQTQYF
TGCGCCAGCAGCCAAGTTGGACTCCAGACCCAGTACTTC
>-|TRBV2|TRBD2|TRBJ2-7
CASSEIPLAGTWEQYF
TGTGCCAGCAGTGAAATACCCCTAGCGGGGACTTGGGAGCAGTACTTC
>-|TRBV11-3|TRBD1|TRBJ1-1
CASSWEGTVGAFF
TGTGCCAGCAGCTGGGAAGGGACAGTTGGAGCTTTCTTT
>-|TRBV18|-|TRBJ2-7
CASSPEGQSSYEQYF
TGTGCCAGCTCACCCGAGGGACAAAGCTCCTACGAGCAGTACTTC
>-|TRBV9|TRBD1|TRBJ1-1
CASSSGQGSTEAFF
TGTGCCAGCAGCTCCGGACAGGGTAGTACTGAAGCTTTCTTT
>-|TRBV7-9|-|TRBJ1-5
CASSLEPGNQPQHF
TGTGCCAGCAGCTTAGAACCAGGGAATCAGCCCCAGCATTTT
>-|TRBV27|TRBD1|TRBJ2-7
CASSLSDRGGYEQYF
TGTGCCAGCAGTCTATCGGACAGGGGGGGCTACGAGCAGTACTTC
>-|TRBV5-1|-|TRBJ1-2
CASSFPGYGYTF
TGCGCCAGCAGCTTCCCAGGGTACGGCTACACCTTC
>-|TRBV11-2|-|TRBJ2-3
CASSLAGTDTQYF
TGTGCCAGCAGCTTGGCAGGGACAGATACGCAGTATTTT
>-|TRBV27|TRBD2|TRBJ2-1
CASSLFAGARNEQFF
TGTGCCAGCAGTTTATTTGCGGGAGCTAGGAATGAGCAGTTCTTC
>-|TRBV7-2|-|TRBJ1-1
CASSLQGKFTEAFF
TGTGCCAGCAGCTTACAGGGGAAGTTCACTGAAGCTTTCTTT
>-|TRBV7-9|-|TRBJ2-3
CASSHTGLADTQYF
TGTGCCAGCAGCCATACAGGGTTGGCAGATACGCAGTATTTT
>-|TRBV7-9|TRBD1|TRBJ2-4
CASSTPTGGEEVAKNIQYF
TGTGCCAGCAGCACTCCGACAGGGGGCGAGGAGGTGGCCAAAAACATTCAGTACTTC
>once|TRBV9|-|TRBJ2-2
CASARVEDTGELFF
TGTGCCAGCGCCAGGGTAGAGGACACCGGGGAGCTGTTTTTT
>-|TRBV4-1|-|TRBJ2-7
CASSQGRKTYEQYF
TGCGCCAGCAGCCAAGGGCGGAAGACCTACGAGCAGTACTTC
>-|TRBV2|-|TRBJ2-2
CASSGDGTFEITGELFF
TGTGCCAGCAGTGGCGATGGGACTTTCGAAATCACCGGGGAGCTGTTTTTT
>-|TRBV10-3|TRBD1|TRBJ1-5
CAISPGTGDNQPQHF
TGTGCCATCAGTCCCGGGACAGGGGACAATCAGCCCCAGCATTTT
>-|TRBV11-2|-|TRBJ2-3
CASSPYRGTDTQYF
TGTGCCAGCAGCCCTTACAGGGGCACAGATACGCAGTATTTT
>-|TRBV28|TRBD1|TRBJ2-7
CASRQGALEQYF
TGTGCCAGCAGACAGGGGGCATTGGAGCAGTACTTC
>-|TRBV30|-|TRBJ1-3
CAWRRDTNSGNTIYF
TGTGCCTGGAGACGGGACACGAACTCTGGAAACACCATATATTTT
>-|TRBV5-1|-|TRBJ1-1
CASSMDGRVDTEAFF
TGCGCCAGCAGCATGGACGGCAGGGTAGACACTGAAGCTTTCTTT
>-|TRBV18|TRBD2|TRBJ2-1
CASSPPWTSGRGYNEQFF
TGTGCCAGCTCACCACCCTGGACTAGCGGGAGAGGTTACAATGAGCAGTTCTTC
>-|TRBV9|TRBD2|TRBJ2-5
CASNERGARETQYF
TGTGCCAGCAACGAGCGGGGGGCGCGTGAGACCCAGTACTTC